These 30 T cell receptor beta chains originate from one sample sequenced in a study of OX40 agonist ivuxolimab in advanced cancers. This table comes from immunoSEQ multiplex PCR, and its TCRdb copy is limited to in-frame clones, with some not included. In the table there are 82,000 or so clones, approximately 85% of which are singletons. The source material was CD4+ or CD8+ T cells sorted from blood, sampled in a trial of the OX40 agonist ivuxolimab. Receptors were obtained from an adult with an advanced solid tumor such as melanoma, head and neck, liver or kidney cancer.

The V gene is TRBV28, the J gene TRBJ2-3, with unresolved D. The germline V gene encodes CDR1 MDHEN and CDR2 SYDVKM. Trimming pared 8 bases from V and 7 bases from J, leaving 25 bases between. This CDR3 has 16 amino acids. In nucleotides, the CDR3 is TGTGCCAGCTTACCACAGAGAATTGTAATCAATTATACGCAGTATTTT. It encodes CASLPQRIVINYTQYF.

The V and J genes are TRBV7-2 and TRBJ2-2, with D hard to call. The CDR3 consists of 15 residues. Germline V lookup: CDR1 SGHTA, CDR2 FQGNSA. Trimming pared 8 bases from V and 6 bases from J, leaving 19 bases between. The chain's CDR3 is CASAHPGLGSGELFF. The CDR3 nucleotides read TGTGCCAGCGCTCACCCGGGTCTCGGGTCCGGGGAGCTGTTTTTT.

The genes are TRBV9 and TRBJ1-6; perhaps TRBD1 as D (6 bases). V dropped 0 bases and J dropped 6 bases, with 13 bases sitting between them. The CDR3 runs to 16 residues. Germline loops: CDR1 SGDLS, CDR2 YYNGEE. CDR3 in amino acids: CASSVDAGAVNSPLHF. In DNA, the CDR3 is TGTGCCAGCAGCGTAGATGCAGGGGCGGTTAATTCACCCCTCCACTTT.

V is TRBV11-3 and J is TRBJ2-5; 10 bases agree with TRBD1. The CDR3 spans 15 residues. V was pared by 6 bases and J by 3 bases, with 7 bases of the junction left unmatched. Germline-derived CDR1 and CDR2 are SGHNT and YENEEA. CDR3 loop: CASSSGQGYEETQYF. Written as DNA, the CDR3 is TGTGCCAGCAGTTCGGGACAGGGGTATGAAGAGACCCAGTACTTC.

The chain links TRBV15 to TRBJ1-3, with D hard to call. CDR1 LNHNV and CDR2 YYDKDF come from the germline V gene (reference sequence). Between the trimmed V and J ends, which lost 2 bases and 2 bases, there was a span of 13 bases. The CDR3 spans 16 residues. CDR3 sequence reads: CATSRYESGAGNTIYF. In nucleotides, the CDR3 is TGTGCCACCAGCAGATACGAGTCTGGGGCTGGAAACACCATATATTTT.

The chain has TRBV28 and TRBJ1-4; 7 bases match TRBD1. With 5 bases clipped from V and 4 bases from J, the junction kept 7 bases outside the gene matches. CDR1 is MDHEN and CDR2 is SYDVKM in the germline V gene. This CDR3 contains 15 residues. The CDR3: CASSPQTGYNEKLFF. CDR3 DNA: TGTGCCAGCAGTCCCCAGACAGGGTATAATGAAAAACTGTTTTTT. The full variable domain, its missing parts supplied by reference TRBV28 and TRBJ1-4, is DVKVTQSSRYLVKRTGEKVFLECVQDMDHENMFWYRQDPGLGLRLIYFSYDVKMKEKGDIPEGYSVSREKKERFSLILESASTNQTSMYLCASSPQTGYNEKLFFGSGTQLSVL.

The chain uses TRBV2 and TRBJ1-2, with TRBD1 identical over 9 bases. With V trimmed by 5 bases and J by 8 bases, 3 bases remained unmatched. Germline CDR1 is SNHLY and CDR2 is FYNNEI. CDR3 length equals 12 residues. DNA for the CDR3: TGTGCCAGCAGTACAGGGGGCCGAGGCTACACCTTC. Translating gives CASSTGGRGYTF.

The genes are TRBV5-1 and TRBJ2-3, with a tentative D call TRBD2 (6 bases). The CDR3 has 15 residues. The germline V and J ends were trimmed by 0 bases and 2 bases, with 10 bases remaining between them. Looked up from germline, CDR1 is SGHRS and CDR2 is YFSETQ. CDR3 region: CASSLERGTTDTQYF. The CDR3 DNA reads TGCGCCAGCAGCTTGGAACGGGGGACCACAGATACGCAGTATTTT.

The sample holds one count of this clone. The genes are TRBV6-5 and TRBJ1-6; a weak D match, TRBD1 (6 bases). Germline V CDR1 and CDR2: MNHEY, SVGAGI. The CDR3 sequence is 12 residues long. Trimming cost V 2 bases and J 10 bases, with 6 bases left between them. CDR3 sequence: CASSYDRSPLHF. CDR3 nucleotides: TGTGCCAGCAGTTACGACAGGTCACCCCTCCACTTT.

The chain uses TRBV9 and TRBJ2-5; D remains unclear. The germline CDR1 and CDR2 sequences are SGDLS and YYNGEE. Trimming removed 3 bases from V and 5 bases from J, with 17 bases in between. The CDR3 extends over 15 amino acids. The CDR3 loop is CASSEGSGGAETQYF. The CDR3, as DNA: TGTGCCAGCAGCGAGGGATCGGGTGGAGCGGAGACCCAGTACTTC. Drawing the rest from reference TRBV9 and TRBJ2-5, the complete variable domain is DSGVTQTPKHLITATGQRVTLRCSPRSGDLSVYWYQQSLDQGLQFLIQYYNGEERAKGNILERFSAQQFPDLHSELNLSSLELGDSALYFCASSEGSGGAETQYFGPGTRLLVL.

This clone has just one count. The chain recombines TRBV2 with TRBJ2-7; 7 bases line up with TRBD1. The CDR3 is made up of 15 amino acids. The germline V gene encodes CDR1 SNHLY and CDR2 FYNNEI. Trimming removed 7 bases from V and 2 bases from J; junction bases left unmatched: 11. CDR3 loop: CASTPGRGLPYEQYF. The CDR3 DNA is TGTGCCAGCACCCCGGGTAGGGGGCTACCCTACGAGCAGTACTTC. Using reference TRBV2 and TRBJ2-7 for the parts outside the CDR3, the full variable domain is EPEVTQTPSHQVTQMGQEVILRCVPISNHLYFYWYRQILGQKVEFLVSFYNNEISEKSEIFDDQFSVERPDGSNFTLKIRSTKLEDSAMYFCASTPGRGLPYEQYFGPGTRLTVT.

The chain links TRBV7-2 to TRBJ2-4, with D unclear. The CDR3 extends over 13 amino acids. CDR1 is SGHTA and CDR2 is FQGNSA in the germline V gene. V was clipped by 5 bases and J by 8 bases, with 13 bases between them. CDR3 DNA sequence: TGTGCCAGCAGCCACCCCCGCGTCGACATTCAGTACTTC. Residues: CASSHPRVDIQYF.

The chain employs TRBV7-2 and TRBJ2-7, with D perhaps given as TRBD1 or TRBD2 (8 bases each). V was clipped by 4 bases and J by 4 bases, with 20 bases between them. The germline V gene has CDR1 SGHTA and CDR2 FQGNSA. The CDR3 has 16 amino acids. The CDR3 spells CASSSGRGGQGYEQYF. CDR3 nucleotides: TGTGCCAGCAGCTCCGGGAGGGGTGGACAGGGTTACGAGCAGTACTTC.

The CDR3 DNA follows: TGTGCCAGCAGTCGGGACAGGGATAATTCACCCCTCCACTTT. This translates into CASSRDRDNSPLHF. The chain joins TRBV2 to TRBJ1-6; TRBD1 matches at 9 bases. The CDR3 contains 14 residues. J gave up 5 bases and V 5 bases, and 1 base lay outside the gene matches. Germline V gives CDR1 SNHLY, CDR2 FYNNEI.

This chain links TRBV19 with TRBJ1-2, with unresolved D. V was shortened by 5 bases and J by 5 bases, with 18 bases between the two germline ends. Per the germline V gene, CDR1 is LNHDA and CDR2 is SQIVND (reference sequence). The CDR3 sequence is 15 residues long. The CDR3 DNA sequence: TGTGCCAGTAGTGGGGAACGGCCCGTGTGGTATGGCTACACCTTC. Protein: CASSGERPVWYGYTF.

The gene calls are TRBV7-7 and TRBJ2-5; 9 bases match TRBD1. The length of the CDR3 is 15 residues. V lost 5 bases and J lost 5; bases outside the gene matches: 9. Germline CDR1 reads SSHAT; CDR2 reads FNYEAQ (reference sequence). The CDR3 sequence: CASSPTGGKVETQYF. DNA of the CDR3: TGTGCCAGCAGCCCGACAGGGGGAAAGGTGGAGACCCAGTACTTC.

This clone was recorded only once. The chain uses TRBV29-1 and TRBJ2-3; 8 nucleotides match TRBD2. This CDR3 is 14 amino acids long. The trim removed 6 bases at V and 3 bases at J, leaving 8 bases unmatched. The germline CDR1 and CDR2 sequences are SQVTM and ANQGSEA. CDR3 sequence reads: CSVFGLAGTDTQYF. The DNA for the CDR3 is TGCAGCGTCTTCGGACTAGCCGGGACAGATACGCAGTATTTT.

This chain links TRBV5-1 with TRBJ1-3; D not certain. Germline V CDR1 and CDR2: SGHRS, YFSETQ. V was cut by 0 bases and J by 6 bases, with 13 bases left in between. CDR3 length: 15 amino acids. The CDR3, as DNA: TGCGCCAGCAGCTTGGGGACCGGGAGCCTAAACACCATATATTTT. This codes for CASSLGTGSLNTIYF. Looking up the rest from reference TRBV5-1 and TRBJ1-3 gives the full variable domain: KAGVTQTPRYLIKTRGQQVTLSCSPISGHRSVSWYQQTPGQGLQFLFEYFSETQRNKGNFPGRFSGRQFSNSRSEMNVSTLELGDSALYLCASSLGTGSLNTIYFGEGSWLTVV.

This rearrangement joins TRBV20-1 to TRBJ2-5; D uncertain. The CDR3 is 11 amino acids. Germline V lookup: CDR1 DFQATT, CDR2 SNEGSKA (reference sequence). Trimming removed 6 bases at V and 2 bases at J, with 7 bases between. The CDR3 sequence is CSAEIQETQYF. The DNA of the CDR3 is TGCAGTGCAGAGATTCAAGAGACCCAGTACTTC.

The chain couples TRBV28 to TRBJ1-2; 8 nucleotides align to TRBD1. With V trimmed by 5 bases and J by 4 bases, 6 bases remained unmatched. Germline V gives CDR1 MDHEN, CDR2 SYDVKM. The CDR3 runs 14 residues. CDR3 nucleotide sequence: TGTGCCAGCAGTACAGGGGGTCGCCCCTATGGCTACACCTTC. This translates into CASSTGGRPYGYTF.

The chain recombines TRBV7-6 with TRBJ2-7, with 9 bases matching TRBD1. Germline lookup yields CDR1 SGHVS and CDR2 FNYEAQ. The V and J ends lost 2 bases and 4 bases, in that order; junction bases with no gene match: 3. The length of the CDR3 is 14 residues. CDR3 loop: CASSLRGQGYEQYF. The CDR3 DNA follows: TGTGCCAGCAGCTTAAGGGGACAGGGTTACGAGCAGTACTTC.

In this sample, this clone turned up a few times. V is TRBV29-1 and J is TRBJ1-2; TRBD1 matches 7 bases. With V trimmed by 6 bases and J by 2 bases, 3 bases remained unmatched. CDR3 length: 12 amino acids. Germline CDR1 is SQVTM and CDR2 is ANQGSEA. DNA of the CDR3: TGCAGCGTCGTACAGGGGAACTATGGCTACACCTTC. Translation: CSVVQGNYGYTF. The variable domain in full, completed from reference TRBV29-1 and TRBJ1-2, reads SAVISQKPSRDICQRGTSLTIQCQVDSQVTMMFWYRQQPGQSLTLIATANQGSEATYESGFVIDKFPISRPNLTFSTLTVSNMSPEDSSIYLCSVVQGNYGYTFGSGTRLTVV.

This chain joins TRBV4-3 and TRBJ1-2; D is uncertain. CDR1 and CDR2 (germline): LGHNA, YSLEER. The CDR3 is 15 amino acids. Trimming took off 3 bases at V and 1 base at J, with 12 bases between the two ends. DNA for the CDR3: TGCGCCAGCAGCCAGAACCTGTGGGTTAACTATGGCTACACCTTC. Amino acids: CASSQNLWVNYGYTF.

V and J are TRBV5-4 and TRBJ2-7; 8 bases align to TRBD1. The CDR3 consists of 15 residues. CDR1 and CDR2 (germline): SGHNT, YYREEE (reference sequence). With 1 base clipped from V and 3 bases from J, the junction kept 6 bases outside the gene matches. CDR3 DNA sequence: TGTGCCAGCAGCTTGTTGGGACAGGCCAACTACGAGCAGTACTTC. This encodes CASSLLGQANYEQYF.

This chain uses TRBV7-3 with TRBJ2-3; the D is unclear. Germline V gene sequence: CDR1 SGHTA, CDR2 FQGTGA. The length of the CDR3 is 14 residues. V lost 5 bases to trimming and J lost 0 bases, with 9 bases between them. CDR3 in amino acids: CASSPDRSTDTQYF. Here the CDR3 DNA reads TGTGCCAGCAGCCCCGACCGGAGCACAGATACGCAGTATTTT.

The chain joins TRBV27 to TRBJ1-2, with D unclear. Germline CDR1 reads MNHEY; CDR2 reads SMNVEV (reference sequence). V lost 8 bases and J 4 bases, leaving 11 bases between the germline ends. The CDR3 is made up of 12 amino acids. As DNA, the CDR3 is TGTGCCAGCGGTAGGGCAGGCTATGGCTACACCTTC. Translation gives CASGRAGYGYTF.

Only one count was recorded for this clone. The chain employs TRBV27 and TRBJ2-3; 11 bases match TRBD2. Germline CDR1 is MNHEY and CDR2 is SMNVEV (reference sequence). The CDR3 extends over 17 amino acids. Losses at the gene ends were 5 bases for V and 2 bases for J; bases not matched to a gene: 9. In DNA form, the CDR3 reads TGTGCCAGCAGTGCTCGACTAGCGGGGTGGGCCACAGATACGCAGTATTTT. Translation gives CASSARLAGWATDTQYF.

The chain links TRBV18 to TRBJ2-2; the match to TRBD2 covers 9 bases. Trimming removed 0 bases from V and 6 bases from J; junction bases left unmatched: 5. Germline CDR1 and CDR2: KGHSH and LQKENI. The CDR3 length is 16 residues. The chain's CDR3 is CASSPPRGGRAGELFF. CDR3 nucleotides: TGTGCCAGCTCACCACCGCGGGGGGGGCGCGCCGGGGAGCTGTTTTTT.

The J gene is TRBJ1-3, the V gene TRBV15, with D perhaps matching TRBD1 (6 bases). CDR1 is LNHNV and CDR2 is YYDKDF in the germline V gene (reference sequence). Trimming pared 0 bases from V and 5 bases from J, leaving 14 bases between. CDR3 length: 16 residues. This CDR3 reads CATSREPDRRRNTIYF. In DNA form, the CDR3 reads TGTGCCACCAGCAGAGAACCCGACAGGAGAAGAAACACCATATATTTT.

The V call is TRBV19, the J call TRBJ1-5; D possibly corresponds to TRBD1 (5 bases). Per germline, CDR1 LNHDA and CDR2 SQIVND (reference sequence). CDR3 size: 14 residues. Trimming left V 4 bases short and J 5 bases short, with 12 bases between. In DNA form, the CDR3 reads TGTGCCAGTAGTAACAGGAGACTCTATCAGCCCCAGCATTTT. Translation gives CASSNRRLYQPQHF.